This is a list of T cell receptor beta chains from one sample in a study of vaccination effects on CD4 cells after COVID-19. TCRdb keeps only in-frame clones here, not all; method: immunoSEQ multiplex PCR. The sample comprises under 80,000 clones, 60% to 75% of which are singletons, and about 5% rests with the top ten. Their recognized antigens are unknown. The input for sequencing was CD4+ T cells from PBMCs cultured with HIV peptides, taken before COVID-19 vaccination. Source of these receptors: a human donor who had a prior SARS-CoV-2 infection. Both conserved end residues are part of each CDR3. Each record gives: clone size, J gene, D gene, V gene, CDR3 DNA, CDR3 protein. A D gene is named only where the DNA matches it firmly. For some rows the clone size is stated as once, few or many, or as a class when expanded; others skip it.

>-|TRBJ2-5|-|TRBV2
TGTGCCAGCAGGAAGCAGGGATGGGGAGAGACCCAGTACTTC
CASRKQGWGETQYF
>-|TRBJ1-1|-|TRBV4-2
TGTGCCAGCAGCCCGATGGGTGGGCACACTGAAGCTTTCTTT
CASSPMGGHTEAFF
>-|TRBJ1-5|-|TRBV7-8
TGTGCCAGCAGCCTCCCTAGGCGATTGGATAGCAATCAGCCCCAGCATTTT
CASSLPRRLDSNQPQHF
>-|TRBJ2-1|TRBD1|TRBV5-1
TGCGCCAGCAGCTTGTCCGGGACAGGGGTCTACAATGAGCAGTTCTTC
CASSLSGTGVYNEQFF
>-|TRBJ1-5|-|TRBV30
TGTGCCTGGAGCGCTGGACAGCGGAGTCAGCCCCAGCATTTT
CAWSAGQRSQPQHF
>few|TRBJ1-2|-|TRBV9
TGTGCCAGCAGCGCTGGACAGTCCAACTATGGCTACACCTTC
CASSAGQSNYGYTF
>-|TRBJ1-1|-|TRBV5-6
TGTGCCAGCAGTACTTTGACAGGTCCGAACACTGAAGCTTTCTTT
CASSTLTGPNTEAFF
>-|TRBJ2-5|-|TRBV9
TGTGCCAGCAGTCGTAGAGGAGGGGGGGTTCAGACCCAGTACTTC
CASSRRGGGVQTQYF
>-|TRBJ2-1|TRBD2|TRBV25-1
TGTGCCAGCAGTGCCACGCCGGGACTAGCGGGAGCATTCAATGAGCAGTTCTTC
CASSATPGLAGAFNEQFF
>-|TRBJ2-7|TRBD1|TRBV18
TGTGCCAGCCAGGCAGGCCAGGGGGCTAGCCTCGGCTACGAGCAGTACTTC
CASQAGQGASLGYEQYF
>once|TRBJ2-1|TRBD2|TRBV10-3
TGTGCCATCAGTGTAGGGACTATCAATGAGCAGTTCTTC
CAISVGTINEQFF
>-|TRBJ2-3|-|TRBV5-1
TGCGCCAGCCGCCTGGGAGAGGATACGCAGTATTTT
CASRLGEDTQYF
>-|TRBJ2-5|-|TRBV4-2
TGTGCCAGCAGCCAAGTAAAGACAGTACAAGAGACCCAGTACTTC
CASSQVKTVQETQYF
>once|TRBJ2-1|-|TRBV9
TGTGCCAGCAGCGTAGATCCGGGGATCTCCTACAATGAGCAGTTCTTC
CASSVDPGISYNEQFF
>-|TRBJ2-6|-|TRBV7-9
TGTGCCAGCAGCTTAGCCCTTCGACTCACTGGGGCCAACGTCCTGACTTTC
CASSLALRLTGANVLTF
>once|TRBJ2-5|-|TRBV2
TGTGCCAGCACGGAGGAACAAGAGACCCAGTACTTC
CASTEEQETQYF
>-|TRBJ2-3|-|TRBV11-2
TGTGCCAGCAGCTTAGTCACAGATACGCAGTATTTT
CASSLVTDTQYF
>-|TRBJ1-2|-|TRBV7-3
TGTGCCAGCAGCCGAGACCGGAACTATGGCTACACCTTC
CASSRDRNYGYTF
>-|TRBJ1-3|-|TRBV18
TGTGCCAGCTCACCACCCGGGGGACTTGCTGGAAACACCATATATTTT
CASSPPGGLAGNTIYF
>-|TRBJ1-5|-|TRBV2
TGTGCCAGCTATCTCCGCAATCAGCCCCAGCATTTT
CASYLRNQPQHF
>-|TRBJ2-1|-|TRBV14
TGTGCCAGCAGCAGGGGGGTTCTAGATACGCGGTACAATGAGCAGTTCTTC
CASSRGVLDTRYNEQFF
>once|TRBJ2-2|-|TRBV24-1
TGTGCCACCAGTGATTTACGGGACACCGGGGAGCTGTTTTTT
CATSDLRDTGELFF
>-|TRBJ2-2|-|TRBV24-1
TGTGCCACCAGTGGTCGACGGGACACCGGGGAGCTGTTTTTT
CATSGRRDTGELFF
>-|TRBJ2-1|-|TRBV5-4
TGTGCCAGCAGCTTGACTACAATCAATGAGCAGTTCTTC
CASSLTTINEQFF
>-|TRBJ2-3|TRBD2|TRBV5-4
TGTGCCAGCAGCGGCCCCCTAGCGGGGAGCACAGATACGCAGTATTTT
CASSGPLAGSTDTQYF
>-|TRBJ1-1|-|TRBV5-1
TGCGCCAGCAGCTTGGTGGCGTTAGCTGAAGCTTTCTTT
CASSLVALAEAFF
>-|TRBJ2-2|-|TRBV4-3
TGCGCCAGCAGCCAAGATCGAGTAGGGGGATGGGGCGGGGAGCTGTTTTTT
CASSQDRVGGWGGELFF
>-|TRBJ2-1|TRBD2|TRBV5-4
TGTGCCAGCAGCTCCGGGACTAGCGGGAGTTTTGAGCAGTTCTTC
CASSSGTSGSFEQFF
>-|TRBJ1-3|-|TRBV21-1
TGTGCCAGCAGCCCCGACAGGGACTCTGGAAACACCATATATTTT
CASSPDRDSGNTIYF
>once|TRBJ2-5|TRBD2|TRBV15
TGTGCCACCAGCTACGGGGGGGGACAAGAGACCCAGTACTTC
CATSYGGGQETQYF
>-|TRBJ1-1|-|TRBV12-5
TGTGCTAGTGGACCCCCCGTGGGGGGGGCGCTGACTGAAGCTTTCTTT
CASGPPVGGALTEAFF
>once|TRBJ2-3|-|TRBV19
TGTGCCAGTAGTATAGGTAATAGCGGCACAGATACGCAGTATTTT
CASSIGNSGTDTQYF
>once|TRBJ1-1|-|TRBV3-1/TRBV3-2
TGTGCCAGCAGCCAAGCGGGACGGGGGGTTTCAGCTTTCTTT
CASSQAGRGVSAFF
>few|TRBJ2-1|TRBD2|TRBV7-2
TGTGCCAGCAGCTCTCGCGGGGGGGCTTACAATGAGCAGTTCTTC
CASSSRGGAYNEQFF
>once|TRBJ1-2|-|TRBV4-2
TGTGCCAGCAGCCAAGATCATGTACGGGGGGGGTATGGCTACACCTTC
CASSQDHVRGGYGYTF
>once|TRBJ1-2|TRBD1|TRBV7-3
TGTGCCAGCAGCTTAATCGGAGACAGGGAAACTAATGGCTACACCTTC
CASSLIGDRETNGYTF
>-|TRBJ1-1|-|TRBV11-3
TGTGCCAGCAGCTCTAGGGGGAACACTGAAGCTTTCTTT
CASSSRGNTEAFF
>few|TRBJ1-5|-|TRBV19
TGTGCCAGTAGTATAGGCCGGGGCGCGAGCAATCAGCCCCAGCATTTT
CASSIGRGASNQPQHF
>-|TRBJ1-2|-|TRBV18
TGTGCCAGCTCACCTGTCATGGGGGGACGCTATGGCTACACCTTC
CASSPVMGGRYGYTF
>-|TRBJ2-3|-|TRBV7-9
TGTGCCAGCAGCTTAGTCACGGCAGATACGCAGTATTTT
CASSLVTADTQYF